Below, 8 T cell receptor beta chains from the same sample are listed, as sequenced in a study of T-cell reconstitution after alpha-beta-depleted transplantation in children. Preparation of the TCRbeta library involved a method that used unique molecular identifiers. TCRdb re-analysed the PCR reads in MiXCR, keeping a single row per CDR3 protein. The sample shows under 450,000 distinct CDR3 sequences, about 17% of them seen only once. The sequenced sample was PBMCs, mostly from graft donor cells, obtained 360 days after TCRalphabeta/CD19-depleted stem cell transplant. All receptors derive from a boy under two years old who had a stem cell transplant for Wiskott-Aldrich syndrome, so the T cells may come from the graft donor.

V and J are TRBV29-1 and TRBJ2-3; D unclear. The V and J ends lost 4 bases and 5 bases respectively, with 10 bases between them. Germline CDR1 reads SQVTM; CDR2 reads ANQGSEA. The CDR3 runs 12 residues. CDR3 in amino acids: CSVAFLQDTQYF. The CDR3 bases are TGCAGCGTTGCTTTCCTCCAAGATACGCAGTATTTT.

In nucleotides, the CDR3 is TGTGCCACCAGCAGAGAGGTGTGGTCCGGAAGAGTATACAATGAGCAGTTCTTC. Its translation: CATSREVWSGRVYNEQFF. This rearrangement joins TRBV15 to TRBJ2-1; D remains unclear. The germline CDR1 and CDR2 sequences are LNHNV and YYDKDF (reference sequence). Trimming cost V 0 bases and J 4 bases, with 19 bases left between them. The CDR3 is 18 amino acids.

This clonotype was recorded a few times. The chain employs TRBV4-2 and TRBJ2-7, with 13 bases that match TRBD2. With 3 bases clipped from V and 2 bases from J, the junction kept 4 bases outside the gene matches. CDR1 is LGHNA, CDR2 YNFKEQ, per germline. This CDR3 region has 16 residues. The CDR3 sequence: CASSQATSGGAYEQYF. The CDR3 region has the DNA TGTGCCAGCAGCCAGGCAACTAGCGGGGGGGCCTACGAGCAGTACTTC.

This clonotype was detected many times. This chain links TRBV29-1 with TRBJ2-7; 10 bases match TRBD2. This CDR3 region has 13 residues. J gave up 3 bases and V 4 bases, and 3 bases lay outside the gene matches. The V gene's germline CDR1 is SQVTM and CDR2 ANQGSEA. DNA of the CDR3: TGCAGCGTTGGACTAGCGGGCTACTACGAGCAGTACTTC. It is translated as CSVGLAGYYEQYF.

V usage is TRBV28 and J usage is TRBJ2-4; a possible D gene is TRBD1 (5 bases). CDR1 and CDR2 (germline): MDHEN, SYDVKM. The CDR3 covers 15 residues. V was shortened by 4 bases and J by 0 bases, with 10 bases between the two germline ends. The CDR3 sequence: CASSSAQGAKNIQYF. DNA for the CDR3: TGTGCCAGCAGTTCCGCCCAGGGAGCCAAAAACATTCAGTACTTC.

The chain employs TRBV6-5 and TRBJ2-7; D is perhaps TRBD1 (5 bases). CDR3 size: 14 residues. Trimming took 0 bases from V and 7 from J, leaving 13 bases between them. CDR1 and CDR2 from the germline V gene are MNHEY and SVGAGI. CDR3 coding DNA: TGTGCCAGCAGTTACTCTCCAGGGATAAGGGAGCAGTACTTC. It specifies CASSYSPGIREQYF.

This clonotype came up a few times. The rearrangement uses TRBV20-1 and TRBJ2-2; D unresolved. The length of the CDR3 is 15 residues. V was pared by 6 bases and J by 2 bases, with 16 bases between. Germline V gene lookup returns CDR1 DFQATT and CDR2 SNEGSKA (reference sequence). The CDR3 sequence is CSAPIQLLNTGELFF. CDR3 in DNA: TGCAGTGCCCCCATCCAGCTTTTAAACACCGGGGAGCTGTTTTTT.

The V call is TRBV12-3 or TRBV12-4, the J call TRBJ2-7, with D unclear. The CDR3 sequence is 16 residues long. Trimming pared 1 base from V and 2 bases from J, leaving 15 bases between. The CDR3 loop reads CASSLDARKGTYEQYF. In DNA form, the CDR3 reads TGTGCCAGCAGTTTAGATGCGAGGAAGGGAACCTACGAGCAGTACTTC.